These 22 T cell receptor beta chains were all obtained from the same sample, sequenced in a study of OX40 agonist ivuxolimab in advanced cancers. This table comes from immunoSEQ multiplex PCR, and its TCRdb copy is limited to in-frame clones, with some not included. The data show around 41,000 clones, more than 75% seen once. This sample comprised CD4+ or CD8+ T cells sorted from blood, obtained in a trial of the OX40 agonist ivuxolimab. The origin of the receptors is an adult with an advanced solid tumor such as melanoma, head and neck, liver or kidney cancer.

This clone occurred a few times. V and J are TRBV5-6 and TRBJ2-1; TRBD1 aligns across 11 bases. CDR1 SGHDT and CDR2 YYEEEE come from the germline V gene. The CDR3 is 15 residues long. Trimming took 2 bases from V and 9 from J; bases not matched to a gene: 7. The CDR3 DNA reads as TGTGCCAGCAGCTTCGGGACAGGGGGTTTAGGTGAGCAGTTCTTC. This translates into CASSFGTGGLGEQFF.

The V and J genes are TRBV27 and TRBJ2-1, with a possible D match to TRBD1 (5 bases). The germline gives CDR1 MNHEY, CDR2 SMNVEV (reference sequence). This CDR3 comprises 15 residues. V was clipped by 7 bases and J by 8 bases, with 21 bases between them. CDR3 loop: CASTPLGAVEDEQFF. The CDR3 bases are TGTGCCAGCACCCCTCTAGGGGCCGTAGAGGATGAGCAGTTCTTC.

The rearrangement uses TRBV7-8 and TRBJ1-2; 8 bases are shared with TRBD1. There are 13 residues in the CDR3. The germline CDR1 and CDR2 sequences are SGHVS and FQNEAQ. Losses at the gene ends were 5 bases for V and 7 bases for J; bases not matched to a gene: 6. This CDR3 is CASSIRTGIGYTF. The CDR3 region has the DNA TGTGCCAGCAGCATCCGGACAGGGATTGGCTACACCTTC.

The chain links TRBV4-2 to TRBJ1-5; TRBD1 might be the D (6 bases). The V end lost 1 base, the J end lost 5 bases, and 6 bases lay between the germline ends. Germline lookup yields CDR1 LGHNA and CDR2 YNFKEQ. This CDR3 region has 13 residues. CDR3 coding DNA: TGTGCCAGCAGCCAAGGACAGGATCAGCCCCAGCATTTT. Translated, it gives CASSQGQDQPQHF.

The rearrangement joins TRBV7-9 to TRBJ1-1; D perhaps matches TRBD1 (6 bases). Germline assignment: CDR1 SEHNR and CDR2 FQNEAQ (reference sequence). The V gene lost 5 bases and the J gene lost 12 bases, with 19 bases spanning the gap. There are 13 residues in the CDR3. This chain's CDR3 is CASSPGTPLETFF. CDR3 bases: TGTGCCAGCAGCCCCGGGACACCGCTAGAGACTTTCTTT.

This rearrangement joins TRBV6-5 to TRBJ2-5; a possible D gene is TRBD1 (5 bases). Deletions cut 1 base from V and 2 bases from J, with 11 bases between. The CDR3 runs to 15 residues. The germline CDR1 and CDR2 sequences are MNHEY and SVGAGI. As DNA, the CDR3 is TGTGCCAGCAGTTACTGGGGCAGGAATCAAGAGACCCAGTACTTC. This encodes CASSYWGRNQETQYF.

The V call is TRBV5-4, the J call TRBJ1-2; D remains ambiguous. The V end lost 2 bases, the J end lost 4 bases, and 9 bases lay between the germline ends. CDR3 length: 13 residues. Germline CDR1 SGHNT, CDR2 YYREEE (reference sequence). The CDR3 here is CASSFRLLYGYTF. CDR3 bases: TGTGCCAGCAGCTTTCGCCTCCTCTATGGCTACACCTTC.

The chain links TRBV13 to TRBJ2-7; 9 bases fit TRBD1. The CDR3 has 15 amino acids. The trim removed 5 bases at V and 5 bases at J, leaving 10 bases unmatched. Germline CDR1 PRHDT, CDR2 FYEKMQ (reference sequence). CDR3 nucleotides: TGTGCCAGCAGCCCCACCTGGGACAGGGTCGACGAGCAGTACTTC. Protein: CASSPTWDRVDEQYF.

J is TRBJ2-7 and V is TRBV6-1; a weak D match, TRBD2 (5 bases). Germline CDR1 reads MNHNS; CDR2 reads SASEGT. The V end was cut by 4 bases, the J end by 1 base, with 11 bases between. The length of the CDR3 is 14 residues. CDR3 sequence (DNA): TGTGCCAGCAGTGCCCGGGGTCGATCCTACGAGCAGTACTTC. As protein: CASSARGRSYEQYF.

Written as DNA, the CDR3 is TGTGCCAGCAGCCAAGATACCAGGGGCGGGGGCACCGGGGAGCTGTTTTTT. Translated, it gives CASSQDTRGGGTGELFF. The rearrangement joins TRBV14 to TRBJ2-2, with D possibly TRBD2 on 7 matching bases. Germline V gene lookup returns CDR1 SGHDN and CDR2 FVKESK. The CDR3 is 17 amino acids. V was pared by 0 bases and J by 4 bases, with 15 bases between.

This clone has just a few counts. This chain joins TRBV6-5 and TRBJ2-4, with D possibly being TRBD2 (5 bases). The CDR3 is made up of 15 amino acids. Per the germline V gene, CDR1 is MNHEY and CDR2 is SVGAGI. V was clipped by 0 bases and J by 3 bases, with 9 bases between them. The CDR3 here is CASSYSRVDKNIQYF. CDR3 sequence (DNA): TGTGCCAGCAGTTACTCGCGGGTTGACAAAAACATTCAGTACTTC.

The chain is built from TRBV19 and TRBJ2-1, with D tentatively TRBD2 (7 bases). The CDR3 is 13 residues long. Germline V gene sequence: CDR1 LNHDA, CDR2 SQIVND (reference sequence). The CDR3, as DNA: TGTGCAGCGCGGGGGCATAACTACAATGAGCAGTTCTTC. Translated, it gives CAARGHNYNEQFF. The whole variable domain, filled in from reference TRBV19 and TRBJ2-1, reads DGGITQSPKYLFRKEGQNVTLSCEQNLNHDAMYWYRQDPGQGLRLIYYSQIVNDFQKGDIAEGYSVSREKKESFPLTVTSAQKNPTAFYLCAARGHNYNEQFFGPGTRLTVL.

This clone was seen once. This chain connects TRBV6-5 to TRBJ1-2; weak D call: TRBD1 (5 bases). Per germline, CDR1 MNHEY and CDR2 SVGAGI. The CDR3 is made up of 15 amino acids. With 5 bases removed from V and 0 bases from J, the gap between germline ends came to 13 bases. The CDR3 protein is CASSADSYTNYGYTF. The CDR3 DNA follows: TGTGCCAGCAGTGCCGACAGCTACACTAACTATGGCTACACCTTC.

The count of this clone is one. The gene calls are TRBV27 and TRBJ2-5; D call uncertain. The ends were cut back, 3 bases at V and 2 bases at J, with 16 bases in the middle. There are 16 residues in the CDR3. Germline lookup yields CDR1 MNHEY and CDR2 SMNVEV (reference sequence). The CDR3 here is CASSFNTQRAQETQYF. CDR3 DNA: TGTGCCAGCAGTTTCAACACCCAAAGGGCTCAAGAGACCCAGTACTTC.

V is TRBV19 and J is TRBJ1-1; D gene unclear. The CDR3 extends over 13 amino acids. Deletions cut 8 bases from V and 3 bases from J, with 13 bases between. Per germline, CDR1 LNHDA and CDR2 SQIVND (reference sequence). For the CDR3, the DNA is TGTGCCAGTTTAGACACGGGATACACTGAAGCTTTCTTT. Its protein product is CASLDTGYTEAFF.

Comment on this clone: This may come from a read error, since a much larger clone is one base off. In this CDR3 the conserved last residue, phenylalanine or tryptophan, is missing, so a read error is likely. The genes are TRBV6-1 and TRBJ1-2; D gene unclear. The CDR3 extends over 10 amino acids. From germline, CDR1 is MNHNS and CDR2 SASEGT. The V gene lost 6 bases and the J gene lost 3 bases, with 2 bases spanning the gap. The CDR3: CASSHYGYTL. CDR3 nucleotides: TGTGCCAGCAGCCACTATGGCTACACCCTC.

In DNA form, the CDR3 reads TGTGCCAGCAGCTTCGACAGGGGCAACACCGGGGAGCTGTTTTTT. Amino acids: CASSFDRGNTGELFF. The chain combines TRBV11-3 with TRBJ2-2; 8 bases are shared with TRBD1. This CDR3 contains 15 residues. The junction had 2 bases not matched to a gene; V was cut back by 3 bases and J by 2 bases. Germline V gene lookup returns CDR1 SGHNT and CDR2 YENEEA.

DNA of the CDR3: TGTGCCAGCAGCCCCTCGTATGGGACAGGGGTGAACAATGAGCAGTTCTTC. Translation gives CASSPSYGTGVNNEQFF. The chain joins TRBV5-6 to TRBJ2-1; 10 bases align to TRBD1. The CDR3 length is 17 residues. J gave up 5 bases and V 4 bases, and 12 bases lay outside the gene matches. The germline gives CDR1 SGHDT, CDR2 YYEEEE.

The chain has TRBV6-5 and TRBJ1-1; 9 bases agree with TRBD1. The V and J ends lost 5 bases and 7 bases, in that order; junction bases with no gene match: 5. This CDR3 contains 13 residues. Germline V gene sequence: CDR1 MNHEY, CDR2 SVGAGI. The CDR3 protein is CASSNTGGNEAFF. The CDR3 nucleotides read TGTGCCAGCAGTAACACAGGGGGCAATGAAGCTTTCTTT.

The chain links TRBV18 to TRBJ2-5; possibly TRBD1 for D (5 bases). CDR3 length equals 15 residues. Trimming pared 1 base from V and 3 bases from J, leaving 12 bases between. Germline V gene lookup returns CDR1 KGHSH and CDR2 LQKENI. The CDR3 DNA sequence: TGTGCCAGCTCACCACTCGAAGGGGTTAAAGAGACCCAGTACTTC. Translating it yields CASSPLEGVKETQYF.

This clone has only a few counts. The chain combines TRBV5-6 with TRBJ1-6, with D perhaps matching TRBD1 (6 bases). The length of the CDR3 is 16 residues. V shed 3 bases and J shed 6 bases, with 16 bases lying between them. Germline loops: CDR1 SGHDT, CDR2 YYEEEE. CDR3 sequence reads: CASSSRDTGRNSPLHF. The CDR3 nucleotides read TGTGCCAGCAGCTCCCGGGACACTGGACGTAATTCACCCCTCCACTTT.

J is TRBJ1-1 and V is TRBV7-9; D is possibly TRBD1 (5 bases). V was cut by 7 bases and J by 3 bases, with 15 bases left in between. The CDR3 sequence is 14 residues long. Germline V gene lookup returns CDR1 SEHNR and CDR2 FQNEAQ (reference sequence). The CDR3: CASKLQELHTEAFF. Written as DNA, the CDR3 is TGTGCCAGCAAACTACAGGAGCTTCACACTGAAGCTTTCTTT. Full variable domain (missing parts from reference TRBV7-9 and TRBJ1-1): DTGVSQNPRHKITKRGQNVTFRCDPISEHNRLYWYRQTLGQGPEFLTYFQNEAQLEKSRLLSDRFSAERPKGSFSTLEIQRTEQGDSAMYLCASKLQELHTEAFFGQGTRLTVV.